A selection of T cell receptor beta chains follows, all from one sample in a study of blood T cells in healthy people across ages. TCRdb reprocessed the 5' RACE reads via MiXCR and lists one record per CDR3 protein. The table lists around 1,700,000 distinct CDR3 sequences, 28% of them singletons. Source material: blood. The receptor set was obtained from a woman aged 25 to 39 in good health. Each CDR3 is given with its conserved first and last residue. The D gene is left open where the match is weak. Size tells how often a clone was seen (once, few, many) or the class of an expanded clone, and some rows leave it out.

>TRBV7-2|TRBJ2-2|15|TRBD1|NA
CASSQGVQTTGELFF
TGTGCCAGCAGCCAGGGGGTCCAAACCACCGGGGAGCTGTTTTTT
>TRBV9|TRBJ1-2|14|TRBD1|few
CASSAFRQGDGYTF
TGTGCCAGCAGCGCTTTTCGGCAGGGGGATGGCTACACCTTC
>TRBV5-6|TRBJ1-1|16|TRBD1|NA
CASSFRTGTANTEAFF
TGTGCCAGCAGCTTTCGGACCGGGACAGCGAACACTGAAGCTTTCTTT
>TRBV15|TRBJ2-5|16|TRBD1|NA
CATSRGFGQGKETQYF
TGTGCCACCAGCAGAGGCTTCGGACAGGGGAAAGAGACCCAGTACTTC
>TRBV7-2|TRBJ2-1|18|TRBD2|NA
CASSARTSGRAGYNEQFF
TGTGCCAGCAGCGCACGGACTAGCGGGAGGGCCGGATACAATGAGCAGTTCTTC
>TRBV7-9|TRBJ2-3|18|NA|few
CASSLSRTRGWGTDTQYF
TGTGCCAGCAGCTTGTCCCGGACGAGGGGATGGGGCACAGATACGCAGTATTTT
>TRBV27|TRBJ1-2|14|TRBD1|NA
CASKTGGSNYGYTF
TGTGCCAGCAAAACAGGGGGTAGTAACTATGGCTACACCTTC
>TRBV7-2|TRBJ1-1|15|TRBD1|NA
CASRRGGTGGTEAFF
TGTGCCAGCAGGAGGGGAGGGACAGGGGGCACTGAAGCTTTCTTT
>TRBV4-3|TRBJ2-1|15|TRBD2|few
CASSPGTSEYNEQFF
TGCGCCAGCAGCCCGGGGACTAGCGAATACAATGAGCAGTTCTTC
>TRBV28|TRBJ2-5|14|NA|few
CASSFGRPPGTQYF
TGTGCCAGCAGTTTTGGACGCCCTCCTGGGACCCAGTACTTC
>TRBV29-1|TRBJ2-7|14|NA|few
CSVCENSHPYEQYF
TGCAGCGTGTGTGAGAACAGCCACCCCTACGAGCAGTACTTC
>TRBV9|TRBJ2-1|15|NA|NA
CASSVRQVSYNEQFF
TGTGCCAGCAGCGTACGGCAGGTCTCCTACAATGAGCAGTTCTTC
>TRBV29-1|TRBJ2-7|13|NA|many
CSVGFDPSYEQYF
TGCAGCGTTGGCTTCGACCCCTCCTACGAGCAGTACTTC
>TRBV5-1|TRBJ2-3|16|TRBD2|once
CASSWAGSGGSDTQYF
TGCGCCAGCAGCTGGGCCGGTAGCGGGGGATCAGATACGCAGTATTTT
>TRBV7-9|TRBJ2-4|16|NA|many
CASSLPGPLAKNIQYF
TGTGCCAGCAGCTTACCGGGACCGCTAGCCAAAAACATTCAGTACTTC
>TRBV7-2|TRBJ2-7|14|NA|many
CASSRDSDPYEQYF
TGTGCCAGCAGCCGGGACTCGGACCCCTACGAGCAGTACTTC
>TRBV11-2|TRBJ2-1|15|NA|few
CASSSLQGSYNEQFF
TGTGCCAGCAGCTCCCTCCAGGGTTCTTACAATGAGCAGTTCTTC
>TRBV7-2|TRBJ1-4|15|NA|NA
CASSLVTSPSEKLFF
TGTGCCAGCAGCTTAGTTACATCCCCCTCTGAAAAACTGTTTTTT
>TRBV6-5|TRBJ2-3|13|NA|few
CASSYRAMDTQYF
TGTGCCAGCAGTTACCGGGCTATGGATACGCAGTATTTT
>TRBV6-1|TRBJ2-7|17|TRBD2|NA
CASRPSVFGGGSYEQYF
TGTGCCAGCAGACCCTCGGTGTTTGGCGGGGGGTCGTACGAGCAGTACTTC
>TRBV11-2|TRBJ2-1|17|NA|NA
CASSLERGRSSYNGQFF
TGTGCCAGCAGCCTCGAAAGGGGGAGAAGCTCCTACAATGGGCAGTTCTTC
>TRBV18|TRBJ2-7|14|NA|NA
CASSPPRGDDEQYF
TGTGCCAGCTCACCGCCCCGCGGTGACGACGAGCAGTACTTC
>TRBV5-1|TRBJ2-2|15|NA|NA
CASSLEGHNTGELFF
TGCGCCAGCAGCTTGGAGGGACACAACACCGGGGAGCTGTTTTTT
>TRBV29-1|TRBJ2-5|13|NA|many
CSVVYTGGETQYF
TGCAGCGTTGTTTATACGGGCGGAGAGACCCAGTACTTC
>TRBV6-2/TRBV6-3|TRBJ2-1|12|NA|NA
CASSYWFNEQFF
TGTGCCAGCAGTTACTGGTTCAATGAGCAGTTCTTC
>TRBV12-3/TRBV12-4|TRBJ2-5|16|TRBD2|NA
CASTSTSGGAGETQYF
TGTGCCAGCACCTCGACTAGCGGGGGGGCAGGGGAGACCCAGTACTTC
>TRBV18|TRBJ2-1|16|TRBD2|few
CASSPPGLDSYNEQFF
TGTGCCAGCTCACCGCCCGGACTAGACTCCTACAATGAGCAGTTCTTC
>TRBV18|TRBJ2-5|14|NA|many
CASSPSAGKETQYF
TGTGCCAGCTCACCTTCCGCGGGGAAAGAGACCCAGTACTTC
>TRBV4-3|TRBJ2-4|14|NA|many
CASSQDLGENIQYF
TGCGCCAGCAGCCAAGATTTGGGGGAAAACATTCAGTACTTC
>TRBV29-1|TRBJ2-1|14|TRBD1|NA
CSATTGGSWDEQFF
TGCAGCGCTACCACAGGGGGCTCTTGGGATGAGCAGTTCTTC
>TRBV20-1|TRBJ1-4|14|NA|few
CSARHRATNEKLFF
TGCAGTGCACGTCACAGAGCAACTAATGAAAAACTGTTTTTT
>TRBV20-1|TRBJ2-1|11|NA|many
CSANDRNEQFF
TGCAGTGCCAACGATAGGAATGAGCAGTTCTTC
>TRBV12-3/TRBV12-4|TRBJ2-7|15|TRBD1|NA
CASSSRGQGGNEQYF
TGTGCCAGCAGTTCGCGGGGACAGGGTGGCAACGAGCAGTACTTC
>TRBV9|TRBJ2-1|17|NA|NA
CASSVTGGDSSYNEQFF
TGTGCCAGCAGCGTCACAGGGGGGGATAGCTCCTACAATGAGCAGTTCTTC
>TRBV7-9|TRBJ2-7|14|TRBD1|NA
CASSLPDRDYEQYF
TGTGCCAGCAGCTTACCCGACAGGGACTACGAGCAGTACTTC
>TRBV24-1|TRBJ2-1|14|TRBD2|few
CATSDPGTSDEQFF
TGTGCCACCAGTGACCCTGGGACTAGCGACGAGCAGTTCTTC
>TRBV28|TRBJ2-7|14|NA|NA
CASSYQGSSYEQYF
TGTGCCAGCAGTTACCAGGGGAGCTCCTACGAGCAGTACTTC